The present entry profiles one TCR beta chain with its context. The data originate from a study of cytomegalovirus exposure and HLA in healthy donors. The V gene end was trimmed by 3 bases and the J gene end by 5 bases; junction bases not matched to a gene: 5. The CDR3 is 15 amino acids. CDR1 and CDR2 (germline): LGHNA, YSLEER. Sequenced by immunoSEQ multiplex PCR; TCRdb stores in-frame clones only, minus some. Of 55,000 to 80,000 clones listed, approximately 95% are singletons. Among the roughly 120 subjects of the validation cohort, separate from the approximately 700-subject first cohort, were the donors.

The chain employs TRBV4-3 and TRBJ2-2, with 8 bases identical to TRBD2. Sequencing was done on a sample of PBMCs. The receptor's source is a man younger than 30 in good health and CMV-seronegative. The CDR3 sequence: CASSQTREGTGELFF. As DNA, the CDR3 is TGCGCCAGCAGCCAGACCCGGGAGGGGACCGGGGAGCTGTTTTTT.